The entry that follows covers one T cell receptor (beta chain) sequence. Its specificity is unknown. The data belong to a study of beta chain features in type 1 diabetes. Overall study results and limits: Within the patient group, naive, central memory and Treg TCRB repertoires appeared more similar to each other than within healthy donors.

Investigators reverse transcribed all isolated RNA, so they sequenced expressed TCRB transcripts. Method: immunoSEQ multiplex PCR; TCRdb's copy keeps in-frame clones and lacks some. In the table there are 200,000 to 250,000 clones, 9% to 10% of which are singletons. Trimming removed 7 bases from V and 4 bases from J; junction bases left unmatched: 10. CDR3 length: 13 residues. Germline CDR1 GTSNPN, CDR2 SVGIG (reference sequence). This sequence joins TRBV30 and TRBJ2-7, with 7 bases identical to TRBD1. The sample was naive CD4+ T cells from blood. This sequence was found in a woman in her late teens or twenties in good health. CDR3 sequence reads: CALFTGTAYEQYF. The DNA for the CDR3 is TGTGCCTTATTCACCGGGACAGCGTACGAGCAGTACTTC.